This TCR beta chain was sequenced for a study of T cells after yellow fever vaccination. The J segment lost 7 bases and the V segment lost 4 bases, leaving 10 bases of the junction unmatched. Per the germline V gene, CDR1 is SGHRS and CDR2 is YFSETQ. The CDR3 is 15 amino acids. TCRdb re-analysed the 5' RACE reads in MiXCR, keeping a single row per CDR3 protein. Of hundreds of thousands of distinct CDR3 sequences detected, around a tenth appear once; the ten largest clones hold more than 15%. The sequence derives from a man aged 18 to 35 who received the YFV17D yellow fever vaccine. The sample here was PBMCs, taken on the day of the first yellow fever vaccination. V is TRBV5-1 and J is TRBJ1-4; 7 nucleotides line up with TRBD1. CDR3 DNA sequence: TGCGCCAGCAGCCCAGGAACGGGACAGAGTGAAAAACTGTTTTTT. Translating it yields CASSPGTGQSEKLFF.